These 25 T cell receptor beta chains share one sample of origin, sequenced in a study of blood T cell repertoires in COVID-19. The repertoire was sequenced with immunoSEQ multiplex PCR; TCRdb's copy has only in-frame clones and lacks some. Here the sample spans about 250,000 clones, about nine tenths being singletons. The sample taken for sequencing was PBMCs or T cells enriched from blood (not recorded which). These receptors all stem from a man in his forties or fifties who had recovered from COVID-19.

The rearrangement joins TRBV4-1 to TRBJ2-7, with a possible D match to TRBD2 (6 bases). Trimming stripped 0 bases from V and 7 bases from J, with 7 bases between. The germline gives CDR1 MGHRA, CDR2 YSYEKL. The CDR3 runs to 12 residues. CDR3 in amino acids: CASSQDGREQYF. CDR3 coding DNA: TGCGCCAGCAGCCAAGATGGGAGGGAGCAGTACTTC.

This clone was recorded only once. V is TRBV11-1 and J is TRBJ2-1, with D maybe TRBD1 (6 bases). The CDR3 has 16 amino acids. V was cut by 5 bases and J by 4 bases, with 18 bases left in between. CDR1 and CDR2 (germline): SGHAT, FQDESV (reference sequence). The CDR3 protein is CASSLLGQGIYNEQFF. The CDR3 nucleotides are TGTGCCAGCAGCCTCTTAGGTCAGGGGATTTACAATGAGCAGTTCTTC.

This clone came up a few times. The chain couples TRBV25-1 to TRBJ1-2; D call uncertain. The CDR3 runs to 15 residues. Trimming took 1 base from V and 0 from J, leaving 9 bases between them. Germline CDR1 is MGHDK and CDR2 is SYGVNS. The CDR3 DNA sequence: TGTGCCAGCAGTGAATCGAGTTCCGCTAACTATGGCTACACCTTC. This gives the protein CASSESSSANYGYTF.

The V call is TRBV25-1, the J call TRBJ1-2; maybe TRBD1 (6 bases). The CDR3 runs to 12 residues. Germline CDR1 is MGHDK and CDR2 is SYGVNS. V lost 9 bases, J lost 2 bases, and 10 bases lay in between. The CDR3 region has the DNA TGTGCCAGTAGGACAGAAAACTATGGCTACACCTTC. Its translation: CASRTENYGYTF.

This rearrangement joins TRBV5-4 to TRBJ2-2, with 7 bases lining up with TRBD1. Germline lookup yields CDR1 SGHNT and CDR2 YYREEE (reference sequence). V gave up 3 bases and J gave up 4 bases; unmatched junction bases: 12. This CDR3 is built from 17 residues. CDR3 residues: CASSSYDRVSGTGELFF. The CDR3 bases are TGTGCCAGCAGCTCCTATGACAGGGTGAGCGGCACCGGGGAGCTGTTTTTT. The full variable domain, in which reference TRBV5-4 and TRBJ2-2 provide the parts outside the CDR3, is ETGVTQSPTHLIKTRGQQVTLRCSSQSGHNTVSWYQQALGQGPQFIFQYYREEENGRGNFPPRFSGLQFPNYSSELNVNALELDDSALYLCASSSYDRVSGTGELFFGEGSRLTVL.

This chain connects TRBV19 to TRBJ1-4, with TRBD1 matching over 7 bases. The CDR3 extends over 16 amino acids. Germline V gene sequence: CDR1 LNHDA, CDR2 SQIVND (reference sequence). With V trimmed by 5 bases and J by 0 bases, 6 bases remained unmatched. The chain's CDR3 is CASSPGTDATNEKLFF. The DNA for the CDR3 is TGTGCCAGTAGTCCCGGGACAGATGCAACTAATGAAAAACTGTTTTTT.

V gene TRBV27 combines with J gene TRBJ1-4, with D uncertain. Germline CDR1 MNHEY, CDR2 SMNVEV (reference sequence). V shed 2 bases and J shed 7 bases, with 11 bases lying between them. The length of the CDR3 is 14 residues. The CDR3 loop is CASSLEARGEKLFF. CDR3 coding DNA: TGTGCCAGCAGTTTAGAGGCGCGGGGTGAAAAACTGTTTTTT.

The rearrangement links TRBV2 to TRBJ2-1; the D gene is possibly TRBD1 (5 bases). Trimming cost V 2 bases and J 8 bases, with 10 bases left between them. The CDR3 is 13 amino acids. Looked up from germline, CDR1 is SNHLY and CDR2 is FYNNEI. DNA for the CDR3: TGTGCCAGCAGTGAATTGGGGCTGGATGAGCAGTTCTTC. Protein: CASSELGLDEQFF.

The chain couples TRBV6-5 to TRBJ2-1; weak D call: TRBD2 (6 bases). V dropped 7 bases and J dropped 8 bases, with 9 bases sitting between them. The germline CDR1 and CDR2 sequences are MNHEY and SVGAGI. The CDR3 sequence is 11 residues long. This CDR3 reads CASTREYEQFF. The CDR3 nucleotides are TGTGCCAGCACCCGGGAGTATGAGCAGTTCTTC.

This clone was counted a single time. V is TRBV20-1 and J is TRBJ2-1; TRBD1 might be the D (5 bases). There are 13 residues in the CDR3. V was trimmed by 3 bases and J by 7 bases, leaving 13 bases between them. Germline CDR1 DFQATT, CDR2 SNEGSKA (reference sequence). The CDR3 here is CSASTGMGNEQFF. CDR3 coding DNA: TGCAGTGCTAGTACAGGAATGGGGAATGAGCAGTTCTTC.

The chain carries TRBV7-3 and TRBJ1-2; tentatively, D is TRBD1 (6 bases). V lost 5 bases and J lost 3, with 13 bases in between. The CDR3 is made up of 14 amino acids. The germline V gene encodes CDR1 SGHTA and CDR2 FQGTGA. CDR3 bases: TGTGCCAGCAGCGAAGGGAACAGGGACTATGGCTACACCTTC. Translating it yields CASSEGNRDYGYTF.

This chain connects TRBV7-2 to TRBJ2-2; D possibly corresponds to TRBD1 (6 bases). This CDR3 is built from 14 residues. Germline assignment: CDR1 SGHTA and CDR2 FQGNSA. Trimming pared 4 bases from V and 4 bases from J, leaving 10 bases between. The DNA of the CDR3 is TGTGCCAGCAGCTCACAGGGTTTCACCGGGGAGCTGTTTTTT. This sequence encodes CASSSQGFTGELFF.

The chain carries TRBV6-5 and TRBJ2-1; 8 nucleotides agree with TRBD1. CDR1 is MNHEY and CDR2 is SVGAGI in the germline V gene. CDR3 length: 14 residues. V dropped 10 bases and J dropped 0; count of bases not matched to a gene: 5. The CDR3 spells CATGGSPSYNEQFF. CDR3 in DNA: TGTGCCACAGGGGGCAGCCCCTCCTACAATGAGCAGTTCTTC.

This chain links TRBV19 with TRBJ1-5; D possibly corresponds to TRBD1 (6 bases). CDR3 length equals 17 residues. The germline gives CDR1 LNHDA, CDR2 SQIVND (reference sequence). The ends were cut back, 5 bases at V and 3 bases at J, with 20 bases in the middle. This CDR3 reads CASSLQGTGGINQPQHF. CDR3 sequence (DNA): TGTGCCAGTAGTCTCCAGGGGACGGGGGGAATCAATCAGCCCCAGCATTTT.

The CDR3 DNA reads TGTGCCAGCAGTGGGACAGGGGTCTGGGAGACCCAGTACTTC. This translates into CASSGTGVWETQYF. The V gene is TRBV6-2 or TRBV6-3, the J gene TRBJ2-5; 10 bases are shared with TRBD1. V lost 5 bases, J lost 5 bases, and 5 bases stayed unmatched. The CDR3 is 14 amino acids. CDR1 and CDR2 (germline): MNHEY, SVGEGT.

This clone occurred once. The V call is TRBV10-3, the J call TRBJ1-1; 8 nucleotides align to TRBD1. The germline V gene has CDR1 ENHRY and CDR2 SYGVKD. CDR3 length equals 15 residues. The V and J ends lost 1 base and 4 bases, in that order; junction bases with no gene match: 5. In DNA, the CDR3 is TGTGCCATCAGTGAGTTTCAGGGGGCGGGCACTGAAGCTTTCTTT. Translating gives CAISEFQGAGTEAFF.

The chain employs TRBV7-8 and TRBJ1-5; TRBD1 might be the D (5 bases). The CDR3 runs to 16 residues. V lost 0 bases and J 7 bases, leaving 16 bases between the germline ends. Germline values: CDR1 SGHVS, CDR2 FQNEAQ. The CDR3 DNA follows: TGTGCCAGCAGCTTAGCGCAAGGGGCGGGAGGCCAGCCCCAGCATTTT. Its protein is CASSLAQGAGGQPQHF. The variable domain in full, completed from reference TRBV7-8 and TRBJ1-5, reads GAGVSQSPRYKVAKRGQDVALRCDPISGHVSLFWYQQALGQGPEFLTYFQNEAQLDKSGLPSDRFFAERPEGSVSTLKIQRTQQEDSAVYLCASSLAQGAGGQPQHFGDGTRLSIL.

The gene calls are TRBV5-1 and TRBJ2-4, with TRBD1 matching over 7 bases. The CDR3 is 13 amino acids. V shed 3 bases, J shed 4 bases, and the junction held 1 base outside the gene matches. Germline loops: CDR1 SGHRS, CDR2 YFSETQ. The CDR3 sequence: CASSSGQKNIQYF. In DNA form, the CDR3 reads TGCGCCAGCAGCTCGGGACAGAAAAACATTCAGTACTTC.

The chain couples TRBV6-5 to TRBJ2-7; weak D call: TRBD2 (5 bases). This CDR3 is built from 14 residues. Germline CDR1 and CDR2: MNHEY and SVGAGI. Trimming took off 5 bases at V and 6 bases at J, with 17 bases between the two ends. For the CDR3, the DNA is TGTGCCAGCAGTCCTTATGTATCGGGATTCGAGCAGTACTTC. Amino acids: CASSPYVSGFEQYF.

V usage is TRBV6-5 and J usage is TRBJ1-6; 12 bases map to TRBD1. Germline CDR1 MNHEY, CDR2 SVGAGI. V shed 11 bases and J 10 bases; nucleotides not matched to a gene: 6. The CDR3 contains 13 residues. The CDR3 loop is CACWDRGLSPLHF. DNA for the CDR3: TGTGCCTGTTGGGACAGGGGGCTGTCACCCCTCCACTTT.

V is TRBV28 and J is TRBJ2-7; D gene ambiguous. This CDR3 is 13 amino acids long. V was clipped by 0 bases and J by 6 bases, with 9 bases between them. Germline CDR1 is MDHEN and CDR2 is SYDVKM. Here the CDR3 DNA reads TGTGCCAGCAGTTTATGGGCTAGTCGCGAGCAGTACTTC. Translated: CASSLWASREQYF.

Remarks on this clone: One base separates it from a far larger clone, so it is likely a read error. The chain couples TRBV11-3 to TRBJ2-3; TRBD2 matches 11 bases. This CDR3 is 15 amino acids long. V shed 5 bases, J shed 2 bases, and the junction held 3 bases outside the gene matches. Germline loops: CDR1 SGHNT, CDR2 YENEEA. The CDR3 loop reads CASSVSGGATDTQYF. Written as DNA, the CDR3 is TGTGCCAGCAGCGTTAGCGGGGGGGCCACAGATACGCAGTATTTT.

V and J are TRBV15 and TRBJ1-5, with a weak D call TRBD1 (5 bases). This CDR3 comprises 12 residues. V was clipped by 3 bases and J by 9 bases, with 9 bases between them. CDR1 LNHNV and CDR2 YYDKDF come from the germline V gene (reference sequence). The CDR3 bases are TGTGCCACCAGCAGTATGGGGGGGCCCCAGCATTTT. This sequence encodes CATSSMGGPQHF.

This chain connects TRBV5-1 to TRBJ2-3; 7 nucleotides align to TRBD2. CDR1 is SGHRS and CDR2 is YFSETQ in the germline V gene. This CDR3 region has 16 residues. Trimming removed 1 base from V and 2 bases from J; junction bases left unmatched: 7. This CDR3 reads CASSLTSGATTDTQYF. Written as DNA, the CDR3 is TGCGCCAGCAGCTTGACCAGCGGGGCGACCACAGATACGCAGTATTTT. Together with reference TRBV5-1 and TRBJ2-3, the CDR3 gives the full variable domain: KAGVTQTPRYLIKTRGQQVTLSCSPISGHRSVSWYQQTPGQGLQFLFEYFSETQRNKGNFPGRFSGRQFSNSRSEMNVSTLELGDSALYLCASSLTSGATTDTQYFGPGTRLTVL.

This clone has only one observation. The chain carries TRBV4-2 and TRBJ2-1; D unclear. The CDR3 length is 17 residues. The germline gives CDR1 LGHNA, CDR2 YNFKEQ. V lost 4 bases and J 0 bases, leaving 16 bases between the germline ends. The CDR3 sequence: CASSRTPDSSSYNEQFF. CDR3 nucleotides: TGTGCCAGCAGCCGAACGCCAGATTCTAGCTCCTACAATGAGCAGTTCTTC.